The 32 T cell receptor beta chains given below trace back to one sample, sequenced in a study of beta chain features in type 1 diabetes. Sequenced material consisted of expressed TCRB transcripts (all of the isolated RNA was reverse transcribed). The repertoire was sequenced with immunoSEQ multiplex PCR; TCRdb's copy has only in-frame clones and lacks some. The sample consists of hundreds of thousands of clones, roughly a sixth of them appearing once. The specimen sequenced was naive CD4+ T cells from blood. All receptors come from a man aged 18 to 30 in good health.

This clone was counted a few times. This CDR3 is CSVVLGLVDFGNEQFF. DNA of the CDR3: TGCAGCGTTGTGTTGGGCCTGGTGGACTTCGGTAATGAGCAGTTCTTC. The chain combines TRBV29-1 with TRBJ2-1; possible D gene TRBD2, 5 bases. The CDR3 runs to 16 residues. Per germline, CDR1 SQVTM and CDR2 ANQGSEA. The V end lost 4 bases, the J end lost 7 bases, and 23 bases lay between the germline ends.

This clone has just a few counts. The chain employs TRBV7-8 and TRBJ2-2; perhaps TRBD2 as D (5 bases). The CDR3 length is 17 residues. CDR1 and CDR2 (germline): SGHVS, FQNEAQ. Trimming removed 1 base from V and 4 bases from J, with 16 bases in between. Here the CDR3 reads CASSLVSGSLGTGELFF. In DNA, the CDR3 is TGTGCCAGCAGCTTAGTCTCGGGGAGTCTTGGCACCGGGGAGCTGTTTTTT.

The chain has TRBV2 and TRBJ2-7; tentatively, D is TRBD2 (6 bases). The V end lost 6 bases, the J end lost 7 bases, and 19 bases lay between the germline ends. Germline V gene sequence: CDR1 SNHLY, CDR2 FYNNEI. This CDR3 is 14 amino acids long. The DNA of the CDR3 is TGTGCCAGCAGCGTGAATGTCGGGGGTGGTGAGCAGTACTTC. This codes for CASSVNVGGGEQYF.

This clone has only a few counts. The rearrangement uses TRBV10-3 and TRBJ1-1; 10 nucleotides line up with TRBD1. CDR3 length: 15 residues. With V trimmed by 6 bases and J by 3 bases, 7 bases remained unmatched. CDR1 and CDR2 (germline): ENHRY, SYGVKD. The DNA of the CDR3 is TGTGCCATCAGGAGACAGGGGGCAATGGACACTGAAGCTTTCTTT. Translating gives CAIRRQGAMDTEAFF.

V and J are TRBV9 and TRBJ2-7; the match to TRBD1 covers 7 bases. Per the germline V gene, CDR1 is SGDLS and CDR2 is YYNGEE. This CDR3 is 16 amino acids long. The V gene end was trimmed by 4 bases and the J gene end by 7 bases; junction bases not matched to a gene: 17. CDR3 in DNA: TGTGCCAGCAGCTCTATGCCCGGGACAGTCGGTGGGGAGCAGTACTTC. It codes for CASSSMPGTVGGEQYF.

On this clone: This sample includes further DNA sequences coding for the same CDR3. V gene TRBV4-3 combines with J gene TRBJ1-1; D gene ambiguous. The CDR3 is 14 residues long. Trimming removed 0 bases from V and 4 bases from J, with 9 bases in between. Germline lookup yields CDR1 LGHNA and CDR2 YSLEER. CDR3: CASSQDRGFTEAFF. The CDR3 coding sequence is TGCGCCAGCAGCCAAGATCGCGGGTTCACTGAAGCTTTCTTT.

This clone has a handful of counts. The V and J genes are TRBV5-1 and TRBJ1-2; D perhaps matches TRBD1 (5 bases). V dropped 0 bases and J dropped 6 bases, with 9 bases sitting between them. CDR3 length equals 13 residues. Germline lookup yields CDR1 SGHRS and CDR2 YFSETQ. The CDR3 DNA reads TGCGCCAGCAGCTTGGGGGGCGCAAATGGCTACACCTTC. It encodes CASSLGGANGYTF.

This clone turned up a few times. The rearrangement uses TRBV28 and TRBJ1-2, with no clear D. Trimming took 8 bases from V and 5 from J, leaving 12 bases between them. The germline CDR1 and CDR2 sequences are MDHEN and SYDVKM. CDR3 length equals 12 residues. CDR3 residues: CASLQTGYGYTF. CDR3 DNA: TGTGCCAGCCTTCAAACGGGTTATGGCTACACCTTC.

In this sample, this clone turned up a few times. The chain uses TRBV7-2 and TRBJ2-5, with D possibly called TRBD1 or TRBD2 (5 bases each). CDR3 length: 15 amino acids. The germline V and J ends were trimmed by 4 bases and 2 bases, with 14 bases remaining between them. From germline, CDR1 is SGHTA and CDR2 FQGNSA. DNA for the CDR3: TGTGCCAGCAGCTCGATGAGCAGGGAGCAAGAGACCCAGTACTTC. It specifies CASSSMSREQETQYF.

V gene TRBV18 combines with J gene TRBJ1-2; D might be TRBD1 (6 bases). Trimming removed 5 bases from V and 11 bases from J, with 18 bases in between. The CDR3 is 13 residues long. In germline, CDR1 is KGHSH, CDR2 LQKENI. For the CDR3, the DNA is TGTGCCAGCTCAACGGGGATGGACAGCGTGTACACCTTC. Translating it yields CASSTGMDSVYTF.

In DNA, the CDR3 is TGTGCCACCAGCAGAGATCCCACAGGGGGCATCTATGGCTACACCTTC. It codes for CATSRDPTGGIYGYTF. The rearrangement joins TRBV15 to TRBJ1-2; 9 positions match TRBD1. V lost 0 bases and J lost 4; bases outside the gene matches: 6. The CDR3 sequence is 16 residues long. Germline-derived CDR1 and CDR2 are LNHNV and YYDKDF (reference sequence).

The chain has TRBV4-3 and TRBJ1-2, with TRBD1 matching over 10 bases. CDR3 length: 16 residues. Germline assignment: CDR1 LGHNA and CDR2 YSLEER. J gave up 0 bases and V 1 base, and 2 bases lay outside the gene matches. DNA of the CDR3: TGCGCCAGCAGCCAAGTTGGGACAGGGGCTAACTATGGCTACACCTTC. Protein product: CASSQVGTGANYGYTF.

This clone was picked up a small number of times. The rearrangement uses TRBV19 and TRBJ1-3; D is ambiguous. The CDR3 runs to 13 residues. The V and J ends lost 4 bases and 0 bases respectively, with 4 bases between them. CDR1 and CDR2 (germline): LNHDA, SQIVND (reference sequence). This chain's CDR3 is CASSTGSGNTIYF. The CDR3 DNA is TGTGCCAGTAGTACGGGCTCTGGAAACACCATATATTTT. Variable domain in full (rest from reference TRBV19 and TRBJ1-3): DGGITQSPKYLFRKEGQNVTLSCEQNLNHDAMYWYRQDPGQGLRLIYYSQIVNDFQKGDIAEGYSVSREKKESFPLTVTSAQKNPTAFYLCASSTGSGNTIYFGEGSWLTVV.

This clone was counted between two and nine times. The V and J genes are TRBV7-2 and TRBJ1-5; D gene uncertain. Trimming took off 7 bases at V and 0 bases at J, with 13 bases between the two ends. The CDR3 spans 15 residues. In germline, CDR1 is SGHTA, CDR2 FQGNSA. The CDR3 nucleotides read TGTGCCAGCACCCCTTCCGGGTCTAGCAATCAGCCCCAGCATTTT. Encoded protein: CASTPSGSSNQPQHF.

The genes are TRBV30 and TRBJ1-4, with D hard to call. V was pared by 4 bases and J by 12 bases, with 12 bases between. The germline V gene has CDR1 GTSNPN and CDR2 SVGIG (reference sequence). This CDR3 is built from 11 residues. The CDR3 region is CAWIFRGELFF. Here the CDR3 DNA reads TGTGCCTGGATCTTTCGGGGAGAACTGTTTTTT.

The chain couples TRBV4-3 to TRBJ2-7, with no clear D. V lost 0 bases and J lost 6, with 18 bases in between. This CDR3 spans 16 amino acids. The V gene's germline CDR1 is LGHNA and CDR2 YSLEER. CDR3 DNA sequence: TGCGCCAGCAGCCAAGATCTTCTGATCAGGACGAGCGAGCAGTACTTC. The encoded protein is CASSQDLLIRTSEQYF.

CDR3 DNA: TGCGCCAGCAGCCAGGTTAGCGGGAGAGGTGAGCAGTACTTC. It codes for CASSQVSGRGEQYF. The chain combines TRBV4-3 with TRBJ2-7; 9 positions agree with TRBD2. Unmatched junction bases numbered 7, after V lost 3 bases and J lost 7 bases. Germline V gene lookup returns CDR1 LGHNA and CDR2 YSLEER. The CDR3 loop spans 14 amino acids.

This clone has more than one count but fewer than ten. The chain is built from TRBV5-4 and TRBJ1-2; TRBD1 matches at 11 bases. V lost 4 bases and J lost 8; bases outside the gene matches: 4. Germline CDR1 and CDR2: SGHNT and YYREEE (reference sequence). This CDR3 spans 13 amino acids. Here the CDR3 DNA reads TGTGCCAGCAGCCCGGACAGGGGGCTGGGCTACACCTTC. The encoded protein is CASSPDRGLGYTF.

This clone was observed a handful of times. The rearrangement links TRBV7-9 to TRBJ2-7; weak D call: TRBD2 (5 bases). Deletions cut 6 bases from V and 2 bases from J, with 11 bases between. The CDR3 loop spans 13 amino acids. CDR1 is SEHNR and CDR2 is FQNEAQ in the germline V gene (reference sequence). DNA for the CDR3: TGTGCCAGCAGGGCTAGCATTGCCTACGAGCAGTACTTC. It is translated as CASRASIAYEQYF.

This clone was counted a few times. The chain carries TRBV28 and TRBJ1-1, with D maybe TRBD1 (5 bases). V was clipped by 6 bases and J by 10 bases, with 12 bases between them. Germline CDR1 MDHEN, CDR2 SYDVKM. This CDR3 is 11 amino acids long. The CDR3 DNA reads TGTGCCAGCAGCTCCTGGGGGAGAGCTTTCTTT. Its protein is CASSSWGRAFF.

Only a few counts were recorded for this clone. The V gene is TRBV10-3, the J gene TRBJ2-7; 9 nucleotides agree with TRBD2. The CDR3 covers 18 residues. Germline CDR1 ENHRY, CDR2 SYGVKD. The ends lost 0 bases at V and 1 base at J; junction bases unmatched: 10. The CDR3 DNA sequence: TGTGCCATCAGTGAGTCACCCTCATTTAGCGGGAGTTCCTACGAGCAGTACTTC. It yields the protein CAISESPSFSGSSYEQYF.

V usage is TRBV11-2 and J usage is TRBJ2-2, with 9 bases fitting TRBD1. This CDR3 has 16 residues. Losses at the gene ends were 1 base for V and 6 bases for J; bases not matched to a gene: 6. Per the germline V gene, CDR1 is SGHAT and CDR2 is FQNNGV. The CDR3 loop is CASSLVPGQGSGELFF. CDR3 nucleotide sequence: TGTGCCAGCAGCTTAGTACCGGGACAGGGTTCCGGGGAGCTGTTTTTT.

This clone has more than one count but fewer than ten. The genes are TRBV12-5 and TRBJ2-7; 9 bases match TRBD2. V was clipped by 2 bases and J by 6 bases; unmatched bases: 8. The CDR3 runs to 15 residues. Germline loops: CDR1 LGHNT, CDR2 FRNRAP. CDR3 residues: CASGLIVAGVGEQYF. CDR3 in DNA: TGTGCTAGTGGTTTGATAGTAGCGGGAGTAGGCGAGCAGTACTTC.

J is TRBJ1-1 and V is TRBV25-1, with TRBD1 as a possible D gene (5 bases). The CDR3 covers 16 residues. Germline loops: CDR1 MGHDK, CDR2 SYGVNS. V was cut by 6 bases and J by 4 bases, with 21 bases left in between. CDR3 in amino acids: CASSLVGAGVATEAFF. CDR3 nucleotides: TGTGCCAGCAGCTTGGTAGGGGCGGGTGTCGCCACTGAAGCTTTCTTT.

The chain combines TRBV19 with TRBJ1-5; D uncertain. Germline V gene data show CDR1 as LNHDA and CDR2 as SQIVND (reference sequence). The CDR3 extends over 13 amino acids. The V gene lost 4 bases and the J gene lost 6 bases, with 10 bases spanning the gap. The CDR3 DNA reads as TGTGCCAGTAGTACTCTGGTTCGTCAGCCCCAGCATTTT. Translating gives CASSTLVRQPQHF.

This clone was recorded a few times. This sequence joins TRBV19 and TRBJ1-2; no clear D. Germline CDR1 LNHDA, CDR2 SQIVND (reference sequence). The CDR3 runs 13 residues. The ends were cut back, 6 bases at V and 8 bases at J, with 16 bases in the middle. The CDR3 coding sequence is TGTGCCAGTAGAACCCGCAGGATAGAGGGCTACACCTTC. This codes for CASRTRRIEGYTF.

The CDR3 sequence is CATSATGVNYEQYF. Written as DNA, the CDR3 is TGTGCCACCAGTGCGACAGGGGTGAACTACGAGCAGTACTTC. The rearrangement uses TRBV15 and TRBJ2-7, with 8 bases identical to TRBD1. This CDR3 region has 14 residues. Trimming at V came to 6 bases and at J to 3 bases, leaving 7 bases not matched to a gene. Germline V gene lookup returns CDR1 LNHNV and CDR2 YYDKDF (reference sequence).

This clone was detected only a few times. The chain is built from TRBV4-1 and TRBJ1-4; D unclear. This CDR3 is 12 amino acids long. V shed 1 base and J shed 8 bases, with 5 bases lying between them. Germline V gene lookup returns CDR1 MGHRA and CDR2 YSYEKL. Written as DNA, the CDR3 is TGCGCCAGCAGCCAAGGGTTCGAAAAACTGTTTTTT. Translating it yields CASSQGFEKLFF.

This clone turned up a few times. The chain employs TRBV28 and TRBJ1-1, with D uncertain. CDR3 length equals 15 residues. Germline V gene lookup returns CDR1 MDHEN and CDR2 SYDVKM. Trimming removed 3 bases from V and 0 bases from J, with 11 bases in between. The CDR3 nucleotides are TGTGCCAGCAGTTTTGTGAAAACCATGAACACTGAAGCTTTCTTT. Translating gives CASSFVKTMNTEAFF.

This clone was observed a handful of times. V usage is TRBV2 and J usage is TRBJ1-2; D uncertain. The CDR3 runs 14 residues. With 8 bases removed from V and 5 bases from J, the gap between germline ends came to 18 bases. Per the germline V gene, CDR1 is SNHLY and CDR2 is FYNNEI. The CDR3 DNA follows: TGTGCCAGCTTTATCGTCAAGGAGGTTTATGGCTACACCTTC. Protein: CASFIVKEVYGYTF.

The chain is built from TRBV6-1 and TRBJ2-7; D gene uncertain. V was pared by 10 bases and J by 3 bases, with 16 bases between. This CDR3 contains 13 residues. Germline CDR1 is MNHNS and CDR2 is SASEGT. Here the CDR3 reads CATPSRAGYEQYF. The CDR3 DNA reads TGTGCCACCCCAAGCCGGGCTGGCTACGAGCAGTACTTC.

The chain couples TRBV6-5 to TRBJ2-3; unclear D gene. This CDR3 has 15 residues. Trimming left V 8 bases short and J 7 bases short, with 22 bases between. Looked up from germline, CDR1 is MNHEY and CDR2 is SVGAGI. In DNA, the CDR3 is TGTGCCAGCCTCGAGTGGGTGCCCCGAGGCAATACGCAGTATTTT. Protein product: CASLEWVPRGNTQYF.